Below, 30 T cell receptor beta chains from the same sample are listed, as sequenced in a study of blood T cell repertoires in COVID-19. Here immunoSEQ multiplex PCR was the method, and the copy in TCRdb shows in-frame clones only, minus some. The sample shows 340,000 or so clones, around four fifths of them seen only once. Sequencing was performed on peripheral blood. The receptor source for this set is a man younger than 45 with active or convalescent COVID-19.

V is TRBV28 and J is TRBJ1-5, with TRBD1 as a possible D gene (5 bases). The germline V gene has CDR1 MDHEN and CDR2 SYDVKM. CDR3 length: 16 amino acids. The V and J ends lost 1 base and 5 bases respectively, with 15 bases between them. CDR3 protein: CASSLSGRAPHQPQHF. The CDR3 nucleotides are TGTGCCAGCAGTTTATCAGGGAGGGCTCCCCATCAGCCCCAGCATTTT.

V and J are TRBV28 and TRBJ1-2; D might be TRBD1 (6 bases). Germline CDR1 reads MDHEN; CDR2 reads SYDVKM. V lost 2 bases and J 8 bases, leaving 9 bases between the germline ends. This CDR3 contains 12 residues. As DNA, the CDR3 is TGTGCCAGCAGTTTAGGGGGCTGGGGCTACACCTTC. Translation: CASSLGGWGYTF.

This chain connects TRBV7-9 to TRBJ2-3; 9 nucleotides match TRBD2. The CDR3 runs 19 residues. The V gene's germline CDR1 is SEHNR and CDR2 FQNEAQ (reference sequence). The V gene end was trimmed by 7 bases and the J gene end by 0 bases; junction bases not matched to a gene: 17. CDR3 sequence: CASTTRLAGPSRSTDTQYF. For the CDR3, the DNA is TGTGCCAGCACCACCCGGCTAGCGGGGCCTTCTAGGAGCACAGATACGCAGTATTTT.

This clone was seen a single time. V usage is TRBV4-3 and J usage is TRBJ2-2; the D gene is possibly TRBD2 (7 bases). The CDR3 consists of 17 residues. Germline V lookup: CDR1 LGHNA, CDR2 YSLEER. Trimming left V 0 bases short and J 0 bases short, with 11 bases between. This CDR3 reads CASSQDPGGANTGELFF. The CDR3 DNA is TGCGCCAGCAGCCAAGATCCGGGGGGCGCGAACACCGGGGAGCTGTTTTTT.

As DNA, the CDR3 is TGCGCCAGCAGCCAAGATGTTGGCTCCGGGACCTACGAGCAGTACTTC. This encodes CASSQDVGSGTYEQYF. The chain joins TRBV4-1 to TRBJ2-7; a weak D match, TRBD2 (5 bases). From germline, CDR1 is MGHRA and CDR2 YSYEKL. The CDR3 is made up of 16 amino acids. The germline V and J ends were trimmed by 0 bases and 2 bases, with 14 bases remaining between them.

The chain uses TRBV6-5 and TRBJ2-3; D is possibly TRBD2 (6 bases). The CDR3 runs to 11 residues. Germline V gene lookup returns CDR1 MNHEY and CDR2 SVGAGI. Trimming cost V 7 bases and J 6 bases, with 8 bases left between them. The CDR3 sequence is CASKREDTQYF. Here the CDR3 DNA reads TGTGCCAGCAAACGGGAGGATACGCAGTATTTT.

The CDR3 DNA reads as TGTGCCAGCAGCTTGGACCCAGACAGGATCTATGGCTACACCTTC. It yields the protein CASSLDPDRIYGYTF. The chain carries TRBV7-6 and TRBJ1-2, with D perhaps matching TRBD1 (6 bases). This CDR3 is built from 15 residues. Trimming cost V 3 bases and J 4 bases, with 15 bases left between them. Germline assignment: CDR1 SGHVS and CDR2 FNYEAQ.

The rearrangement joins TRBV11-2 to TRBJ1-6; the match to TRBD1 covers 9 bases. J was trimmed by 0 bases and V by 4 bases; bases with no gene match: 4. From germline, CDR1 is SGHAT and CDR2 FQNNGV. The length of the CDR3 is 17 residues. CDR3 bases: TGTGCCAGCAGCTCTCCGACAGGGGGCTCCTATAATTCACCCCTCCACTTT. Protein sequence: CASSSPTGGSYNSPLHF.

This clone was seen just once. This chain connects TRBV5-6 to TRBJ2-2; TRBD1 agrees at 8 bases. Germline V lookup: CDR1 SGHDT, CDR2 YYEEEE. J lost 5 bases, V lost 2 bases, and 5 bases had no gene match. The CDR3 covers 15 residues. The CDR3 loop is CASSFFRGRTGELFF. The CDR3 bases are TGTGCCAGCAGCTTTTTCAGGGGGCGGACCGGGGAGCTGTTTTTT. The full variable domain, rest sourced from reference TRBV5-6 and TRBJ2-2, is DAGVTQSPTHLIKTRGQQVTLRCSPKSGHDTVSWYQQALGQGPQFIFQYYEEEERQRGNFPDRFSGHQFPNYSSELNVNALLLGDSALYLCASSFFRGRTGELFFGEGSRLTVL.

V and J are TRBV7-3 and TRBJ2-2, with 8 positions matching TRBD2. V shed 5 bases, J shed 3 bases, and the junction held 8 bases outside the gene matches. Germline V lookup: CDR1 SGHTA, CDR2 FQGTGA. The CDR3 runs to 16 residues. The CDR3 DNA sequence: TGTGCCAGCAGCGAATTAGCGGGGAGAGACACCGGGGAGCTGTTTTTT. Protein sequence: CASSELAGRDTGELFF.

The J gene is TRBJ2-2, the V gene TRBV5-1; 8 positions agree with TRBD1. The V gene end was trimmed by 5 bases and the J gene end by 7 bases; junction bases not matched to a gene: 1. CDR3 length equals 12 residues. Germline V CDR1 and CDR2: SGHRS, YFSETQ. CDR3: CASRDRDGELFF. CDR3 coding DNA: TGCGCCAGCAGGGACAGGGACGGGGAGCTGTTTTTT.

Only a few counts were recorded for this clone. The rearrangement uses TRBV9 and TRBJ2-1; 10 bases are shared with TRBD2. This CDR3 region has 15 residues. Trimming took 4 bases from V and 2 from J; bases not matched to a gene: 3. Germline V gene lookup returns CDR1 SGDLS and CDR2 YYNGEE. The CDR3 nucleotides are TGTGCCAGCAGCCCAGGACTAGCGGCCTACAATGAGCAGTTCTTC. It specifies CASSPGLAAYNEQFF.

The J gene is TRBJ1-2, the V gene TRBV4-3; 9 positions agree with TRBD1. The CDR3 contains 13 residues. Trimming took 3 bases from V and 8 from J; bases not matched to a gene: 4. CDR1 LGHNA and CDR2 YSLEER come from the germline V gene. The CDR3 loop reads CASSQRTGVGYTF. In nucleotides, the CDR3 is TGCGCCAGCAGCCAGAGGACAGGGGTCGGCTACACCTTC.

The V call is TRBV27, the J call TRBJ2-1; possible D gene TRBD2, 5 bases. V dropped 6 bases and J dropped 2 bases, with 17 bases sitting between them. CDR3 size: 16 residues. The germline V gene has CDR1 MNHEY and CDR2 SMNVEV (reference sequence). DNA of the CDR3: TGTGCCAGCAGCACAGTCGGAGGCGGAACCTACAATGAGCAGTTCTTC. Translated: CASSTVGGGTYNEQFF.

The rearrangement links TRBV30 to TRBJ1-4; maybe TRBD1 (5 bases). The germline V gene has CDR1 GTSNPN and CDR2 SVGIG (reference sequence). V shed 8 bases and J shed 4 bases, with 14 bases lying between them. The CDR3 has 13 amino acids. CDR3 coding DNA: TGTGCCCGGGAGACAGCGAATAATGAAAAACTGTTTTTT. Amino acid sequence: CARETANNEKLFF.

This rearrangement joins TRBV6-6 to TRBJ2-1; TRBD2 aligns across 8 bases. J was trimmed by 8 bases and V by 10 bases; bases with no gene match: 4. The CDR3 covers 11 residues. Germline V lookup: CDR1 MNHNY, CDR2 SVGAGI (reference sequence). The CDR3 DNA is TGTGCCACCGGGAGGGCCGATGAGCAGTTCTTC. It codes for CATGRADEQFF.

This chain links TRBV12-3 or TRBV12-4 with TRBJ1-6; no clear D. The CDR3 totals 12 residues. V shed 4 bases and J shed 9 bases, with 7 bases lying between them. Here the CDR3 DNA reads TGTGCCAGCAGTTCGCCAGTTTCACCCCTCCACTTT. Residues: CASSSPVSPLHF.

The chain combines TRBV14 with TRBJ2-7; TRBD1 matches 9 bases. The CDR3 sequence is 13 residues long. The ends lost 4 bases at V and 6 bases at J; junction bases unmatched: 4. From germline, CDR1 is SGHDN and CDR2 FVKESK. CDR3 loop: CASSLDRGSEQYF. CDR3 DNA: TGTGCCAGCAGCCTGGACAGGGGAAGCGAGCAGTACTTC.

V and J are TRBV6-2 or TRBV6-3 and TRBJ2-1; TRBD2 might be the D (5 bases). The V gene's germline CDR1 is MNHEY and CDR2 SVGEGT. CDR3 length equals 11 residues. Trimming left V 2 bases short and J 10 bases short, with 6 bases between. The CDR3 here is CASSYGEEQFF. The CDR3 DNA is TGTGCCAGCAGTTACGGGGAGGAGCAGTTCTTC.

CDR3 coding DNA: TGTGCCAGCAGTTTATGGGGGACAGGGGGCTCCTACGAGCAGTACTTC. Residues: CASSLWGTGGSYEQYF. This chain links TRBV28 with TRBJ2-7; 11 bases fit TRBD1. Germline loops: CDR1 MDHEN, CDR2 SYDVKM. CDR3 size: 16 residues. Trimming cost V 0 bases and J 0 bases; bases outside gene matches: 1. Drawing the rest from reference TRBV28 and TRBJ2-7, the complete variable domain is DVKVTQSSRYLVKRTGEKVFLECVQDMDHENMFWYRQDPGLGLRLIYFSYDVKMKEKGDIPEGYSVSREKKERFSLILESASTNQTSMYLCASSLWGTGGSYEQYFGPGTRLTVT.

This clone has a handful of counts. The rearrangement uses TRBV28 and TRBJ2-7, with a tentative D call TRBD1 (6 bases). CDR1 and CDR2 (germline): MDHEN, SYDVKM. V was cut by 10 bases and J by 0 bases, with 16 bases left in between. There are 14 residues in the CDR3. The CDR3: CATEDSRSSYEQYF. The CDR3 bases are TGTGCCACCGAGGACAGCCGGAGCTCCTACGAGCAGTACTTC.

In this sample, this clone turned up a few times. The rearrangement joins TRBV9 to TRBJ2-2, with TRBD2 matching over 7 bases. This CDR3 comprises 15 residues. The germline gives CDR1 SGDLS, CDR2 YYNGEE. V shed 0 bases, J shed 1 base, and the junction held 0 bases outside the gene matches. CDR3 DNA: TGTGCCAGCAGCGTAGGCGGGGGGAACACCGGGGAGCTGTTTTTT. Residues: CASSVGGGNTGELFF. The full variable domain, with the rest looked up from reference TRBV9 and TRBJ2-2, is DSGVTQTPKHLITATGQRVTLRCSPRSGDLSVYWYQQSLDQGLQFLIQYYNGEERAKGNILERFSAQQFPDLHSELNLSSLELGDSALYFCASSVGGGNTGELFFGEGSRLTVL.

This clone was counted between two and nine times. This chain uses TRBV7-3 with TRBJ1-2; possible D gene TRBD1, 5 bases. The CDR3 is made up of 15 amino acids. Deletions cut 2 bases from V and 8 bases from J, with 18 bases between. Germline-derived CDR1 and CDR2 are SGHTA and FQGTGA. CDR3 bases: TGTGCCAGCAGCTTAGGGACTGCTCAAAAACGGGGCTACACCTTC. This gives the protein CASSLGTAQKRGYTF.

This chain joins TRBV6-5 and TRBJ2-7, with D possibly being TRBD2 (6 bases). Germline V lookup: CDR1 MNHEY, CDR2 SVGAGI. The V gene lost 0 bases and the J gene lost 3 bases, with 15 bases spanning the gap. The CDR3 sequence is 16 residues long. In nucleotides, the CDR3 is TGTGCCAGCAGTTACTCGAATGCCGGGACTTACTACGAGCAGTACTTC. As protein: CASSYSNAGTYYEQYF.

The gene calls are TRBV18 and TRBJ1-4; 11 positions match TRBD1. Germline trimming cut 6 bases from V and 5 bases from J; bases unmatched to any gene: 5. Germline V lookup: CDR1 KGHSH, CDR2 LQKENI. The length of the CDR3 is 15 residues. In DNA form, the CDR3 reads TGTGCCAGCTCGCAGGACAGGGGGCGAAATGAAAAACTGTTTTTT. This codes for CASSQDRGRNEKLFF.

The rearrangement joins TRBV4-2 to TRBJ2-3; D is unclear. V lost 5 bases and J 4 bases, leaving 10 bases between the germline ends. The germline CDR1 and CDR2 sequences are LGHNA and YNFKEQ. This CDR3 comprises 13 residues. CDR3 sequence reads: CASSVLIPDTQYF. CDR3 nucleotides: TGTGCCAGCAGCGTCCTAATACCAGATACGCAGTATTTT.

The chain combines TRBV20-1 with TRBJ1-5, with 8 bases aligning to TRBD1. Unmatched junction bases numbered 5, after V lost 3 bases and J lost 4 bases. CDR3 length: 14 residues. The germline CDR1 and CDR2 sequences are DFQATT and SNEGSKA (reference sequence). The CDR3 is CSASQGAWNQPQHF. In DNA form, the CDR3 reads TGCAGTGCTAGTCAGGGGGCCTGGAATCAGCCCCAGCATTTT.

The rearrangement links TRBV7-6 to TRBJ1-2; 9 nucleotides match TRBD1. Germline V gene data show CDR1 as SGHVS and CDR2 as FNYEAQ. The CDR3 has 13 residues. The V gene end was trimmed by 5 bases and the J gene end by 4 bases; junction bases not matched to a gene: 2. The CDR3 here is CASSGGQGYGYTF. The CDR3 DNA reads TGTGCCAGCAGCGGGGGACAGGGCTATGGCTACACCTTC.

The rearrangement joins TRBV30 to TRBJ1-5; 8 bases agree with TRBD1. The CDR3 is 14 amino acids. With V trimmed by 2 bases and J by 5 bases, 5 bases remained unmatched. Germline CDR1 and CDR2: GTSNPN and SVGIG (reference sequence). CDR3 sequence reads: CAWSRTGRDQPQHF. The CDR3 region has the DNA TGTGCCTGGAGTCGGACAGGGAGAGATCAGCCCCAGCATTTT.

The chain carries TRBV19 and TRBJ2-1; 11 nucleotides match TRBD2. This CDR3 has 16 residues. V was clipped by 2 bases and J by 10 bases; unmatched bases: 10. CDR1 and CDR2 (germline): LNHDA, SQIVND (reference sequence). CDR3 DNA: TGTGCCAGTAGTATAAGCGTGTTAGCGGGGGGGGTGGAGCAGTTCTTC. This encodes CASSISVLAGGVEQFF.